A single sample is the source of the 29 T cell receptor beta chains below, sequenced in a study of blood T cell repertoires in COVID-19. The data were produced by immunoSEQ multiplex PCR, yet TCRdb's version contains in-frame clones alone and is incomplete. Of fewer than 350,000 clones listed, roughly 90% are singletons. Sequences were obtained from PBMCs or T cells enriched from blood (not recorded which). The receptors shown here come from a man aged 55 to 70 who had recovered from COVID-19.

CDR3 sequence reads: CASSERGASTDTQYF. The CDR3 DNA is TGTGCCAGCAGTGAACGGGGTGCGTCGACAGATACGCAGTATTTT. The V gene is TRBV2, the J gene TRBJ2-3, with TRBD2 as a possible D gene (5 bases). V dropped 2 bases and J dropped 3 bases, with 12 bases sitting between them. This CDR3 contains 15 residues. CDR1 and CDR2 (germline): SNHLY, FYNNEI.

This clone was picked up a small number of times. The gene calls are TRBV13 and TRBJ2-7; D is undetermined. This CDR3 spans 12 amino acids. V was shortened by 3 bases and J by 3 bases, with 6 bases between the two germline ends. Germline CDR1 PRHDT, CDR2 FYEKMQ (reference sequence). CDR3 residues: CASSFRSYEQYF. The CDR3 DNA is TGTGCCAGCAGCTTCAGAAGCTACGAGCAGTACTTC.

The chain links TRBV11-2 to TRBJ2-5; the match to TRBD2 covers 7 bases. Trimming took 5 bases from V and 5 from J; bases not matched to a gene: 14. Germline-derived CDR1 and CDR2 are SGHAT and FQNNGV. The CDR3 sequence is 16 residues long. CDR3 bases: TGTGCCAGCAGCGTCTACGGGGCGGGAGAGGGTGAGACCCAGTACTTC. Residues: CASSVYGAGEGETQYF. The variable domain in full, with the rest retrieved from reference TRBV11-2 and TRBJ2-5, is EAGVAQSPRYKIIEKRQSVAFWCNPISGHATLYWYQQILGQGPKLLIQFQNNGVVDDSQLPKDRFSAERLKGVDSTLKIQPAKLEDSAVYLCASSVYGAGEGETQYFGPGTRLLVL.

J is TRBJ1-1 and V is TRBV4-1; D gene unclear. The CDR3 sequence is 15 residues long. Germline CDR1 is MGHRA and CDR2 is YSYEKL. V was shortened by 4 bases and J by 3 bases, with 15 bases between the two germline ends. In DNA form, the CDR3 reads TGCGCCAGCAGCCTGTCAGCGACGGTCGACACTGAAGCTTTCTTT. Its protein is CASSLSATVDTEAFF.

J is TRBJ1-6 and V is TRBV18, with 8 nucleotides matching TRBD1. Germline V gives CDR1 KGHSH, CDR2 LQKENI. V was clipped by 6 bases and J by 9 bases; unmatched bases: 10. There are 15 residues in the CDR3. The CDR3 DNA follows: TGTGCCAGCTCCCCGGACAGGGAAAGGAGTTCACCCCTCCACTTT. Amino acid sequence: CASSPDRERSSPLHF.

There are a few counts of this clone. V gene TRBV28 combines with J gene TRBJ1-2; the D gene is possibly TRBD1 (5 bases). This CDR3 is built from 15 residues. Germline CDR1 and CDR2: MDHEN and SYDVKM. V lost 6 bases and J lost 8, with 22 bases in between. Here the CDR3 reads CASSLQAPRVAGYTF. In nucleotides, the CDR3 is TGTGCCAGCAGCCTCCAAGCCCCCAGGGTTGCGGGCTACACCTTC.

The genes are TRBV7-2 and TRBJ2-5; maybe TRBD2 (7 bases). The V gene's germline CDR1 is SGHTA and CDR2 FQGNSA. This CDR3 is 13 amino acids long. Trimming removed 7 bases at V and 3 bases at J, with 12 bases between. In DNA form, the CDR3 reads TGTGCCAGCAAGGGGGGGGGCGAAGAGACCCAGTACTTC. The encoded protein is CASKGGGEETQYF.

The gene calls are TRBV28 and TRBJ1-5; no clear D gene. The CDR3 consists of 14 residues. Germline V gene sequence: CDR1 MDHEN, CDR2 SYDVKM. V was clipped by 3 bases and J by 11 bases, with 17 bases between them. CDR3 sequence reads: CASSFRGRVRTQHF. CDR3 DNA sequence: TGTGCCAGCAGTTTCAGAGGGCGTGTAAGGACCCAGCATTTT.

V is TRBV4-1 and J is TRBJ2-5; 10 bases match TRBD2. J lost 2 bases, V lost 1 base, and 4 bases had no gene match. CDR3 size: 16 residues. Germline CDR1 and CDR2: MGHRA and YSYEKL. CDR3 region: CASSQGQAGGQETQYF. DNA for the CDR3: TGCGCCAGCAGCCAAGGTCAAGCGGGGGGGCAAGAGACCCAGTACTTC.

The chain combines TRBV24-1 with TRBJ2-1; TRBD2 aligns across 7 bases. This CDR3 region has 17 residues. V shed 3 bases, J shed 3 bases, and the junction held 10 bases outside the gene matches. Germline V CDR1 and CDR2: KGHDR, SFDVKD. CDR3 nucleotides: TGTGCCACCAGTGATCGGACTAGAAGTATTTTCTACAATGAGCAGTTCTTC. As protein: CATSDRTRSIFYNEQFF.

The gene calls are TRBV7-3 and TRBJ2-1; 14 bases map to TRBD2. Germline trimming cut 5 bases from V and 7 bases from J; bases unmatched to any gene: 10. This CDR3 has 17 residues. The germline CDR1 and CDR2 sequences are SGHTA and FQGTGA. CDR3 nucleotide sequence: TGTGCCAGCAGCCCACTGACTAGCGGGAGGGCCCCAAATGAGCAGTTCTTC. Its translation is CASSPLTSGRAPNEQFF.

The CDR3 DNA is TGTGCCAGCTCACCCTCCGGGACACTCTACGAGCAGTACTTC. Translating gives CASSPSGTLYEQYF. The chain carries TRBV18 and TRBJ2-7; possibly TRBD1 for D (6 bases). V lost 3 bases to trimming and J lost 3 bases, with 12 bases between them. The germline CDR1 and CDR2 sequences are KGHSH and LQKENI. The CDR3 consists of 14 residues.

The V and J genes are TRBV28 and TRBJ1-1; TRBD1 aligns across 7 bases. Unmatched junction bases numbered 11, after V lost 6 bases and J lost 4 bases. The CDR3 sequence is 15 residues long. Germline CDR1 MDHEN, CDR2 SYDVKM. The CDR3, as DNA: TGTGCCAGCAGCTCGACAGGGATGGGCAGCACTGAAGCTTTCTTT. It specifies CASSSTGMGSTEAFF. The full variable domain, with the rest looked up from reference TRBV28 and TRBJ1-1, is DVKVTQSSRYLVKRTGEKVFLECVQDMDHENMFWYRQDPGLGLRLIYFSYDVKMKEKGDIPEGYSVSREKKERFSLILESASTNQTSMYLCASSSTGMGSTEAFFGQGTRLTVV.

As to this clone: At one boundary the junction diverges from the germline segment, which might be a read error. The chain recombines TRBV7-7 with TRBJ2-1; 11 nucleotides align to TRBD2. CDR1 and CDR2 (germline): SSHAT, FNYEAQ (reference sequence). This CDR3 is built from 15 residues. The CDR3 DNA follows: TGTGCTAGCAGCCACCCCCGGGGGACTAGCGGTGCGCAGTTCTTC. This codes for CASSHPRGTSGAQFF.

The chain is built from TRBV7-3 and TRBJ2-5; TRBD1 matches at 8 bases. V lost 2 bases, J lost 5 bases, and 1 base stayed unmatched. Germline V gives CDR1 SGHTA, CDR2 FQGTGA. CDR3 length: 13 amino acids. The CDR3 here is CASSLDRGETQYF. In DNA form, the CDR3 reads TGTGCCAGCAGCTTAGACAGGGGTGAGACCCAGTACTTC.

This chain connects TRBV12-3 or TRBV12-4 to TRBJ1-1; D call uncertain. Trimming left V 9 bases short and J 2 bases short, with 13 bases between. This CDR3 region has 13 residues. The CDR3 loop reads CASHNSPNTEAFF. DNA of the CDR3: TGTGCCAGTCATAACTCACCAAACACTGAAGCTTTCTTT.

This clone was found once. The chain carries TRBV6-2 or TRBV6-3 and TRBJ1-3; D gene ambiguous. The germline V gene encodes CDR1 MNHEY and CDR2 SVGEGT. Trimming took off 8 bases at V and 2 bases at J, with 10 bases between the two ends. The CDR3 length is 13 residues. The CDR3 DNA follows: TGTGCCAGCTGCCCGGGAGCTGGAAACACCATATATTTT. It yields the protein CASCPGAGNTIYF.

This chain links TRBV30 with TRBJ1-2; maybe TRBD1 (5 bases). Trimming stripped 4 bases from V and 6 bases from J, with 24 bases between. The CDR3 contains 16 residues. In germline, CDR1 is GTSNPN, CDR2 SVGIG (reference sequence). The chain's CDR3 is CAWTNDWGAGGDGYTF. In DNA, the CDR3 is TGTGCCTGGACTAACGACTGGGGCGCCGGGGGAGATGGCTACACCTTC.

The V and J genes are TRBV5-1 and TRBJ1-2; a possible D gene is TRBD1 (6 bases). This CDR3 has 12 amino acids. CDR1 is SGHRS, CDR2 YFSETQ, per germline. The V and J ends lost 4 bases and 8 bases respectively, with 12 bases between them. CDR3 residues: CASSATGPGYTF. DNA of the CDR3: TGCGCCAGCAGCGCTACAGGGCCAGGCTACACCTTC.

V usage is TRBV19 and J usage is TRBJ2-3, with D possibly being TRBD2 (6 bases). V lost 5 bases and J 3 bases, leaving 9 bases between the germline ends. Germline CDR1 is LNHDA and CDR2 is SQIVND (reference sequence). This CDR3 region has 13 residues. The CDR3 coding sequence is TGTGCCAGTAGTGTCGGGACTACAGATACGCAGTATTTT. It translates to CASSVGTTDTQYF.

This clone has more than one count but fewer than ten. This chain connects TRBV7-9 to TRBJ2-7, with TRBD2 identical over 9 bases. CDR1 is SEHNR, CDR2 FQNEAQ, per germline (reference sequence). The ends lost 5 bases at V and 5 bases at J; junction bases unmatched: 13. The CDR3 is 16 residues long. The CDR3 DNA sequence: TGTGCCAGCAGCCCCCCGGGACTAGCTTACGTCCACGAGCAGTACTTC. The encoded protein is CASSPPGLAYVHEQYF.

This clone appeared once. The chain is built from TRBV5-4 and TRBJ2-3; TRBD2 aligns across 11 bases. Germline loops: CDR1 SGHNT, CDR2 YYREEE (reference sequence). This CDR3 contains 16 residues. The ends lost 4 bases at V and 4 bases at J; junction bases unmatched: 8. The DNA for the CDR3 is TGTGCCAGCAGCCTTTTAGCGGGAGGGCCCTCAGATACGCAGTATTTT. As protein: CASSLLAGGPSDTQYF. The full variable domain, its missing parts supplied by reference TRBV5-4 and TRBJ2-3, is ETGVTQSPTHLIKTRGQQVTLRCSSQSGHNTVSWYQQALGQGPQFIFQYYREEENGRGNFPPRFSGLQFPNYSSELNVNALELDDSALYLCASSLLAGGPSDTQYFGPGTRLTVL.

This chain connects TRBV9 to TRBJ2-7, with 9 positions matching TRBD2. The CDR3 runs 16 residues. V was pared by 0 bases and J by 4 bases, with 8 bases of the junction left unmatched. Looked up from germline, CDR1 is SGDLS and CDR2 is YYNGEE. CDR3 amino acids: CASSVELAGSVYEQYF. The DNA for the CDR3 is TGTGCCAGCAGCGTAGAACTAGCGGGTAGTGTATACGAGCAGTACTTC.

The chain employs TRBV7-2 and TRBJ2-5; a weak D match, TRBD2 (5 bases). The CDR3 is 14 amino acids. The germline V gene encodes CDR1 SGHTA and CDR2 FQGNSA. V gave up 0 bases and J gave up 4 bases, with 9 bases separating them. The DNA for the CDR3 is TGTGCCAGCAGCTTAGCGGGAGCCGTAGAGACCCAGTACTTC. Translated, it gives CASSLAGAVETQYF.

The chain links TRBV2 to TRBJ2-1; D gene uncertain. V was shortened by 0 bases and J by 4 bases, with 4 bases between the two germline ends. The CDR3 runs 13 residues. CDR1 and CDR2 from the germline V gene are SNHLY and FYNNEI. CDR3 coding DNA: TGTGCCAGCAGTGAAGCGCGTTACAATGAGCAGTTCTTC. Encoded protein: CASSEARYNEQFF.

The chain carries TRBV27 and TRBJ2-3; TRBD2 aligns across 10 bases. Trimming at V came to 5 bases and at J to 5 bases, leaving 19 bases not matched to a gene. CDR1 is MNHEY, CDR2 SMNVEV, per germline (reference sequence). The CDR3 has 19 amino acids. The CDR3 sequence: CASSPPIRLAGARKDTQYF. CDR3 coding DNA: TGTGCCAGCAGTCCCCCGATCCGGCTAGCGGGAGCCCGCAAAGATACGCAGTATTTT.

Worth noting for this clone: Other nucleotide sequences in the sample specify the same CDR3. CDR3 sequence: CASSLDRGYEQYF. The CDR3 DNA sequence: TGCGCCAGCAGCTTGGACAGGGGGTACGAGCAGTACTTC. The rearrangement uses TRBV5-1 and TRBJ2-7; 8 positions agree with TRBD1. After removal of 0 bases from V and 4 bases from J, the junction contained 0 bases not matched to a gene. This CDR3 comprises 13 residues. Germline CDR1 reads SGHRS; CDR2 reads YFSETQ.

V and J are TRBV5-4 and TRBJ1-3; 9 bases agree with TRBD1. The length of the CDR3 is 15 residues. Looked up from germline, CDR1 is SGHNT and CDR2 is YYREEE (reference sequence). V trimming: 6 bases; J trimming: 5 bases; junction bases outside the gene matches: 9. CDR3 sequence (DNA): TGTGCCAGCACCCAGGGCGGACAGGGGAGAAACACCATATATTTT. Encoded protein: CASTQGGQGRNTIYF.

The chain is built from TRBV7-2 and TRBJ2-2; perhaps TRBD1 as D (5 bases). Germline CDR1 SGHTA, CDR2 FQGNSA. Between the trimmed V and J ends, which lost 5 bases and 6 bases, there was a span of 13 bases. This CDR3 is 14 amino acids long. The chain's CDR3 is CASSLTVSAGELFF. The CDR3 bases are TGTGCCAGCAGCCTGACAGTGTCGGCCGGGGAGCTGTTTTTT. Supplemented by reference TRBV7-2 and TRBJ2-2, the full variable domain reads GAGVSQSPSNKVTEKGKDVELRCDPISGHTALYWYRQSLGQGLEFLIYFQGNSAPDKSGLPSDRFSAERTGGSVSTLTIQRTQQEDSAVYLCASSLTVSAGELFFGEGSRLTVL.